This TCR beta chain stems from a study of identical twins. Study-level results: Memory repertoires lacked the insertion deficit that abundant cord blood beta clonotypes showed. Less excess twin sharing appeared in beta out-of-frame sequences.

Trimming shortened V by 2 bases and J by 2 bases, and 11 bases separated the two germline ends. The CDR3 spans 15 residues. Germline-derived CDR1 and CDR2 are SGHTA and FQGNSA. TCRdb used MiXCR to reprocess the 5' RACE reads, holding one entry per CDR3 protein. The table has 200,000 to 250,000 distinct CDR3 sequences, 9.5% to 15% seen once; the top ten hold about 4%. At least ten counts were recorded for this clonotype. Its antigen remains unidentified. These sequences were also reported in another study, on yellow fever vaccine responses in identical twins. From that second work: Reports say the vaccine T cell response in twins looked partly convergent and partly personalized.

The rearrangement joins TRBV7-2 to TRBJ2-3; unclear D gene. The clonotype comes from a woman aged 18-29 years in good health. Sequencing was done on a sample of memory (CD45RO+) T cells sorted from blood. The CDR3 nucleotides are TGTGCCAGCAGCTTACGACGATCTAACACAGATACGCAGTATTTT. It translates to CASSLRRSNTDTQYF.